This is a list of T cell receptor beta chains from one sample in a study of T-cell reconstitution after alpha-beta-depleted transplantation in children. A single record per CDR3 protein comes from TCRdb applying MiXCR to the PCR reads. Of around 200,000 distinct CDR3 sequences in the sample, 17% were seen once. The sample here was PBMCs, mostly from graft donor cells, taken 360 days after TCRalphabeta/CD19-depleted stem cell transplant. The receptors shown here come from a male patient aged 2 to 9 who had a stem cell transplant for acute lymphoblastic leukemia, so the T cells may come from the graft donor. Each CDR3 is given with its conserved first and last residue. D genes are given only for firm matches. A clone size is listed for some rows: how often the clone was seen (once, few, many), or a class if it is expanded.

d_call	clone_size	v_call	j_call	cdr3_nt	cdr3_aa
NA	NA	TRBV30	TRBJ1-2	TGTGCCTGGAGACCAAAACCTGGGGGCTACACCTTC	CAWRPKPGGYTF
NA	few	TRBV18	TRBJ2-7	TGTGCCAGCTCAACATCCGGCTACGAGCAGTACTTC	CASSTSGYEQYF
TRBD1	NA	TRBV12-3/TRBV12-4	TRBJ1-5	TGTGCCAGCAGTTTAGGTCACAGGGGTGTCTCGCCCCAGCATTTT	CASSLGHRGVSPQHF
TRBD2	NA	TRBV11-2	TRBJ2-3	TGTGCCAGCAGCGAGATGCTCCGGACTAGCTCTAGCACAGATACGCAGTATTTT	CASSEMLRTSSSTDTQYF
NA	NA	TRBV4-2	TRBJ2-5	TGTGCCAGCAGCCTACGGACTGAAGAGACCCAGTACTTC	CASSLRTEETQYF
TRBD2	NA	TRBV5-5	TRBJ2-3	TGTGCCAGCAGCCTGACTAGCGGGAGAATTTATGCAGATACGCAGTATTTT	CASSLTSGRIYADTQYF
TRBD1	few	TRBV7-9	TRBJ2-7	TGTGCCAGCCGCACACCCGGGACAGGGGACATGGAGCAGTACTTC	CASRTPGTGDMEQYF
NA	NA	TRBV12-3/TRBV12-4	TRBJ1-3	TGTGCCAGCAGCCCCGTTGGTGGAAACACCATATATTTT	CASSPVGGNTIYF
NA	few	TRBV12-3/TRBV12-4	TRBJ2-5	TGTGCCAGCAGTCCCCGGAGGGGCCCCCAAGAGACCCAGTACTTC	CASSPRRGPQETQYF
TRBD2	few	TRBV4-1	TRBJ2-1	TGCGCCAGCAGCTCTCCTAGCGGGGCCAGGATAGAGCAGTTCTTC	CASSSPSGARIEQFF
NA	many	TRBV7-2	TRBJ1-5	TGTGCCAGCAGCTCCCAGTCCGATCAGCCCCAGCATTTT	CASSSQSDQPQHF
NA	few	TRBV4-3	TRBJ1-1	TGCGCCAGCAGCCATGAGGGGCGAACCACTGAAGCTTTCTTT	CASSHEGRTTEAFF
TRBD2	few	TRBV7-2	TRBJ2-1	TGTGCCAGCAGCTTACAACAGCGGGAGGGCCGCAATGAGCAGTTCTTC	CASSLQQREGRNEQFF
NA	few	TRBV28	TRBJ2-5	TGTGCCAGCAGTTTAAGTCGAGGCGAGACCCAGTACTTC	CASSLSRGETQYF
NA	once	TRBV20-1	TRBJ1-2	TGCAGTGCCGCTCAGGGTTCTGGCTTAGCCTATGGCTACACCTTC	CSAAQGSGLAYGYTF
NA	many	TRBV29-1	TRBJ2-6	TGCAGCGTTGAAGCTCGCAGTGACTCTGGGGCCAACGTCCTGACTTTC	CSVEARSDSGANVLTF
NA	NA	TRBV20-1	TRBJ1-1	TGCAGTGCTAGAGACCCTGCTGAAGCTTTCTTT	CSARDPAEAFF